These 19 T cell receptor beta chains came from one sample sequenced in a study of blood T cell repertoires in COVID-19. Using immunoSEQ multiplex PCR, the repertoire was profiled, and TCRdb retains in-frame clones only, with some absent. The sample has 120,000 or so clones, 81% seen once. Material: peripheral blood. These receptors were taken from a man aged 25-45 years with COVID-19, enrolled during active disease.

The chain is built from TRBV30 and TRBJ2-5; tentatively, D is TRBD2 (7 bases). CDR1 and CDR2 from the germline V gene are GTSNPN and SVGIG (reference sequence). The CDR3 is 14 amino acids. Trimming took off 8 bases at V and 5 bases at J, with 21 bases between the two ends. In DNA, the CDR3 is TGTGCCAGAGGGGGGGGTGGCCCAAGGGAGACCCAGTACTTC. It codes for CARGGGGPRETQYF.

This chain uses TRBV6-5 with TRBJ2-1; D may be TRBD2 (6 bases). With 0 bases removed from V and 7 bases from J, the gap between germline ends came to 13 bases. The CDR3 has 15 residues. Looked up from germline, CDR1 is MNHEY and CDR2 is SVGAGI. In DNA form, the CDR3 reads TGTGCCAGCAGTTACTCGACGATGGGAGGTAATGAGCAGTTCTTC. This encodes CASSYSTMGGNEQFF.

The chain employs TRBV11-2 and TRBJ2-3, with TRBD1 matching over 9 bases. Germline lookup yields CDR1 SGHAT and CDR2 FQNNGV. The CDR3 is 15 amino acids. Losses at the gene ends were 3 bases for V and 1 base for J; bases not matched to a gene: 2. The CDR3 reads CASSFRDRGTDTQYF. CDR3 sequence (DNA): TGTGCCAGCAGCTTCCGGGACAGGGGCACAGATACGCAGTATTTT.

J is TRBJ1-2 and V is TRBV7-9, with TRBD1 matching over 10 bases. CDR1 is SEHNR and CDR2 is FQNEAQ in the germline V gene (reference sequence). The junction had 6 bases not matched to a gene; V was cut back by 3 bases and J by 8 bases. CDR3 size: 14 residues. The CDR3 protein is CASSFDRGRYGYTF. In DNA form, the CDR3 reads TGTGCCAGCAGCTTCGACAGGGGGCGGTACGGCTACACCTTC.

This clone was seen at least ten times. The V gene is TRBV11-3, the J gene TRBJ2-5; tentatively, D is TRBD1 (7 bases). Trimming took 5 bases from V and 2 from J, leaving 15 bases between them. CDR3 length: 15 amino acids. Per the germline V gene, CDR1 is SGHNT and CDR2 is YENEEA. The CDR3 DNA is TGTGCCAGCAGCATCAACTCAGGGGGGCAAGAGACCCAGTACTTC. Protein sequence: CASSINSGGQETQYF.

This chain connects TRBV6-5 to TRBJ1-5; TRBD1 might be the D (6 bases). Trimming pared 7 bases from V and 3 bases from J, leaving 10 bases between. There are 13 residues in the CDR3. Germline values: CDR1 MNHEY, CDR2 SVGAGI. The CDR3 DNA reads TGTGCCAGCAAAGGACAGTCCAATCAGCCCCAGCATTTT. Translating it yields CASKGQSNQPQHF.

The chain recombines TRBV30 with TRBJ1-1; D is unclear. Germline V gene data show CDR1 as GTSNPN and CDR2 as SVGIG (reference sequence). The CDR3 spans 13 residues. Trimming cost V 0 bases and J 4 bases, with 9 bases left between them. The CDR3 coding sequence is TGTGCCTGGAGTGTAGTGTTCAGCACTGAAGCTTTCTTT. This sequence encodes CAWSVVFSTEAFF.

The sample holds a few counts of this clone. This sequence joins TRBV2 and TRBJ2-7; possible D gene TRBD2, 6 bases. The CDR3 has 15 amino acids. V lost 4 bases and J lost 1, with 14 bases in between. Germline V gene data show CDR1 as SNHLY and CDR2 as FYNNEI. For the CDR3, the DNA is TGTGCCAGCAGTGCATTGGGGGGATCGTCCTACGAGCAGTACTTC. Its translation is CASSALGGSSYEQYF.

The J gene is TRBJ1-1, the V gene TRBV4-1, with D possibly matching TRBD1 (5 bases). The CDR3 has 15 residues. V gave up 0 bases and J gave up 2 bases, with 10 bases separating them. Germline V gives CDR1 MGHRA, CDR2 YSYEKL. This CDR3 is CASSQEGTSNTEAFF. CDR3 coding DNA: TGCGCCAGCAGCCAAGAAGGGACTTCAAACACTGAAGCTTTCTTT.

The chain uses TRBV5-1 and TRBJ2-3; TRBD2 matches 9 bases. From germline, CDR1 is SGHRS and CDR2 YFSETQ. This CDR3 spans 14 amino acids. The V and J ends lost 4 bases and 5 bases, in that order; junction bases with no gene match: 5. CDR3 DNA: TGCGCCAGCAGCGCAGCGGGGGGAATAGATACGCAGTATTTT. Translating gives CASSAAGGIDTQYF. Supplemented by reference TRBV5-1 and TRBJ2-3, the full variable domain reads KAGVTQTPRYLIKTRGQQVTLSCSPISGHRSVSWYQQTPGQGLQFLFEYFSETQRNKGNFPGRFSGRQFSNSRSEMNVSTLELGDSALYLCASSAAGGIDTQYFGPGTRLTVL.

The CDR3 protein is CASSLMGLAVWNEQFF. The DNA for the CDR3 is TGTGCCAGTAGCCTAATGGGACTAGCGGTCTGGAATGAGCAGTTCTTC. This chain joins TRBV19 and TRBJ2-1; TRBD2 agrees at 11 bases. This CDR3 spans 16 amino acids. Germline V CDR1 and CDR2: LNHDA, SQIVND (reference sequence). V trimming: 6 bases; J trimming: 7 bases; junction bases outside the gene matches: 11. Looking up the rest from reference TRBV19 and TRBJ2-1 gives the full variable domain: DGGITQSPKYLFRKEGQNVTLSCEQNLNHDAMYWYRQDPGQGLRLIYYSQIVNDFQKGDIAEGYSVSREKKESFPLTVTSAQKNPTAFYLCASSLMGLAVWNEQFFGPGTRLTVL.

This clone turned up a few times. The chain links TRBV5-6 to TRBJ1-3; D is perhaps TRBD1 (5 bases). CDR3 length: 16 amino acids. V lost 1 base and J lost 4, with 15 bases in between. The V gene's germline CDR1 is SGHDT and CDR2 YYEEEE. The CDR3 region is CASSLSGDWGGNTIYF. In DNA, the CDR3 is TGTGCCAGCAGCTTGTCGGGGGACTGGGGAGGAAACACCATATATTTT.

The chain links TRBV9 to TRBJ1-2; 7 bases map to TRBD1. The CDR3 has 12 residues. V was clipped by 2 bases and J by 14 bases; unmatched bases: 9. Germline V gene data show CDR1 as SGDLS and CDR2 as YYNGEE. The CDR3 DNA follows: TGTGCCAGCAGCGTGCCCTCAGACAGGGTGACCTTC. Residues: CASSVPSDRVTF.

This rearrangement joins TRBV12-3 or TRBV12-4 to TRBJ2-1, with D unclear. The CDR3 covers 12 residues. The germline V and J ends were trimmed by 4 bases and 4 bases, with 5 bases remaining between them. This CDR3 is CASSSLYNEQFF. The CDR3 nucleotides are TGTGCCAGCAGTTCGCTATACAATGAGCAGTTCTTC.

The chain links TRBV5-5 to TRBJ1-4; 9 bases are shared with TRBD1. This CDR3 is built from 15 residues. Germline V gene data show CDR1 as SGHKS and CDR2 as YYEKEE (reference sequence). V gave up 4 bases and J gave up 5 bases; unmatched junction bases: 6. This CDR3 is CASSEAGQGNEKLFF. The CDR3 DNA follows: TGTGCCAGCAGCGAGGCCGGACAGGGGAATGAAAAACTGTTTTTT.

This clone was detected once. The chain couples TRBV12-5 to TRBJ1-5; TRBD1 is a possible D gene (6 bases). CDR1 LGHNT and CDR2 FRNRAP come from the germline V gene. Trimming left V 6 bases short and J 0 bases short, with 15 bases between. The CDR3 covers 16 residues. Here the CDR3 DNA reads TGTGCTAGTGGCCTACCCGGGACACTTAGCAATCAGCCCCAGCATTTT. Its translation is CASGLPGTLSNQPQHF.

V and J are TRBV30 and TRBJ1-1; D ambiguous. Looked up from germline, CDR1 is GTSNPN and CDR2 is SVGIG (reference sequence). This CDR3 is 13 amino acids long. Trimming left V 0 bases short and J 2 bases short, with 7 bases between. CDR3 DNA sequence: TGTGCCTGGAGTGTAACGGTCAACACTGAAGCTTTCTTT. It yields the protein CAWSVTVNTEAFF.

The chain links TRBV3-1 (or the pseudogene TRBV3-2) to TRBJ2-1, with 7 bases lining up with TRBD2. With 3 bases clipped from V and 4 bases from J, the junction kept 3 bases outside the gene matches. CDR3 length equals 14 residues. The germline CDR1 and CDR2 sequences are LGHDT and YNNKEL (reference sequence). CDR3 amino acids: CASSQRELYNEQFF. The CDR3 DNA follows: TGTGCCAGCAGCCAGCGGGAGTTATACAATGAGCAGTTCTTC.

In its sample, this clone was seen once. The gene calls are TRBV6-6 and TRBJ2-1; D perhaps matches TRBD2 (6 bases). V was clipped by 2 bases and J by 4 bases, with 15 bases between them. CDR3 length: 16 amino acids. From germline, CDR1 is MNHNY and CDR2 SVGAGI (reference sequence). For the CDR3, the DNA is TGTGCCAGCAGTTACCAGGGAGGTATGGGTTACAATGAGCAGTTCTTC. It specifies CASSYQGGMGYNEQFF.